This T cell receptor (beta chain) emerged from a study of blood T cell repertoires in COVID-19. This CDR3 is 14 amino acids long. V lost 5 bases and J 6 bases, leaving 13 bases between the germline ends. Germline-derived CDR1 and CDR2 are MNHEY and SVGAGI. Per the original methods: Amplification from reference gene primers served as the basis for estimated nucleated cell counts. The table came from immunoSEQ multiplex PCR; TCRdb's copy has only in-frame clones and leaves some out. That table furnishes V, J and clone size, whereas the DNA furnished D and trimming. The sample shows more than 200,000 clones, around 84% of them seen only once.

The receptor's source is a woman aged 80 or older with COVID-19, enrolled during active disease. The sample was peripheral blood. The chain employs TRBV6-5 and TRBJ2-2, with TRBD1 as a possible D gene (6 bases). CDR3 amino acids: CASSPQGKPGELFF. The CDR3 DNA is TGTGCCAGCAGTCCACAGGGAAAACCCGGGGAGCTGTTTTTT.